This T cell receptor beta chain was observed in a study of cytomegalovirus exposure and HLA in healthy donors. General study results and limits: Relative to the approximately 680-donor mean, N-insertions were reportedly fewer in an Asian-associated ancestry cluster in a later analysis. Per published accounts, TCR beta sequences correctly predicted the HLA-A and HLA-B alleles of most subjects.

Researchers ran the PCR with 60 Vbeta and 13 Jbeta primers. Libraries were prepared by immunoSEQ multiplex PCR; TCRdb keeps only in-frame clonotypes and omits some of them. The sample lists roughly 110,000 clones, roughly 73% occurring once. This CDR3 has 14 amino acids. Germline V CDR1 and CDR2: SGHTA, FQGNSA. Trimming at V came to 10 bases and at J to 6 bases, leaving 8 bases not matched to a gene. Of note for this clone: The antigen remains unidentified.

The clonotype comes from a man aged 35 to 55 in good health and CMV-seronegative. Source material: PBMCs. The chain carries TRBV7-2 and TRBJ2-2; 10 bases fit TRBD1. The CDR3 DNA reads TGTGCCATCCTTGGGACAGGGGTCCCCGGGGAGCTGTTTTTT. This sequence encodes CAILGTGVPGELFF. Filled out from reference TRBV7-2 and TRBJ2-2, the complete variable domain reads GAGVSQSPSNKVTEKGKDVELRCDPISGHTALYWYRQSLGQGLEFLIYFQGNSAPDKSGLPSDRFSAERTGGSVSTLTIQRTQQEDSAVYLCAILGTGVPGELFFGEGSRLTVL.